The clone carrying this T cell receptor (beta chain) is termed medium-sized. Its target is unknown. CDR1 LNHNV and CDR2 YYDKDF come from the germline V gene (reference sequence). After removal of 3 bases from V and 8 bases from J, the junction contained 6 bases not matched to a gene. The CDR3 has 13 residues. The data were obtained in a study of Tregs in tolerant kidney transplant recipients. Repertoires were generated with immunoSEQ multiplex PCR, while TCRdb's copy carries only in-frame clones and drops some. Here the sample spans approximately 8,600 clones, about half being singletons. General observations from the study: Few patients were studied, so findings need validation in larger groups.

This chain uses TRBV15 with TRBJ2-7, with TRBD2 matching 8 bases. The sequencing sample was made of CD4+ T cells from blood cultured with allogeneic cells. The receptor's source is a human donor in good health. CDR3 amino acids: CATSRRGESKQYF. CDR3 sequence (DNA): TGTGCCACCAGCAGGCGGGGGGAGTCTAAGCAGTACTTC.